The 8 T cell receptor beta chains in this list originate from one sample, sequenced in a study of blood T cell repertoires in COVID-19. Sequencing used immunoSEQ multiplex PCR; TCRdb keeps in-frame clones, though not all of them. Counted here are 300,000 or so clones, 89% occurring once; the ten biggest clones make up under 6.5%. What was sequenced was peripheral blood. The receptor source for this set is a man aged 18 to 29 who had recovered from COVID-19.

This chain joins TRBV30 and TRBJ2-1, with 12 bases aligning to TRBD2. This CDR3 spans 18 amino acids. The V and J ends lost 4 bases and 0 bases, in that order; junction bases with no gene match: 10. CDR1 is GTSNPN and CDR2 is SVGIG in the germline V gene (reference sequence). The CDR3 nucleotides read TGTGCCTGGACCGTAGGACTAGCGGGGAGGGTCTCCTACAATGAGCAGTTCTTC. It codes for CAWTVGLAGRVSYNEQFF.

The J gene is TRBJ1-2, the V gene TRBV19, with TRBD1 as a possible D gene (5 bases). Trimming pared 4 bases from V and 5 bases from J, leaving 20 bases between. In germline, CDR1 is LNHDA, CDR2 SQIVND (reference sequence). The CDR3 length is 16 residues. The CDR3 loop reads CASSTLGQSPWYGYTF. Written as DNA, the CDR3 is TGTGCCAGTAGTACGTTGGGGCAGTCTCCATGGTATGGCTACACCTTC.

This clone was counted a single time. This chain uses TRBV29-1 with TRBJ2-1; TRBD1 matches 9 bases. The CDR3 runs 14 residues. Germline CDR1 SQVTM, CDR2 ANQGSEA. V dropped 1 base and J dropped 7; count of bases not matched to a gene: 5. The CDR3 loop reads CSVEAGTGLNEQFF. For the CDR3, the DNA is TGCAGCGTTGAAGCAGGGACAGGGTTGAATGAGCAGTTCTTC.

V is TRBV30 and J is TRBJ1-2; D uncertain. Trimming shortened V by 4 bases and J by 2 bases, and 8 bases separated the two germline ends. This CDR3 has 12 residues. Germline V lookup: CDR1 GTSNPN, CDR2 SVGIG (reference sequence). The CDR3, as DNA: TGTGCCTGGAACAAGAAAAACTATGGCTACACCTTC. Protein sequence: CAWNKKNYGYTF.

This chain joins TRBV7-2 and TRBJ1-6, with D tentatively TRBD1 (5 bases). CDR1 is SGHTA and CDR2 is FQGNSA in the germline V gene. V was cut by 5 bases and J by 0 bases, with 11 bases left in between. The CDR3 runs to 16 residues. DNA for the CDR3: TGTGCCAGCAGCAGGAACAGGAGCTCCTATAATTCACCCCTCCACTTT. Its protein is CASSRNRSSYNSPLHF.

This CDR3 reads CASSRGTTRSYNEQFF. Written as DNA, the CDR3 is TGTGCCAGCAGCAGGGGGACCACTCGCTCCTACAATGAGCAGTTCTTC. The rearrangement uses TRBV11-3 and TRBJ2-1; D may be TRBD1 (6 bases). The germline V gene has CDR1 SGHNT and CDR2 YENEEA. The V gene lost 5 bases and the J gene lost 0 bases, with 14 bases spanning the gap. The CDR3 has 16 amino acids.

The CDR3 DNA sequence: TGCGCCAGCAGGGGAGGGAGCGGTCATCTTAATGAGCAGTTCTTC. It is translated as CASRGGSGHLNEQFF. The chain links TRBV5-1 to TRBJ2-1, with 7 bases fitting TRBD2. CDR1 and CDR2 from the germline V gene are SGHRS and YFSETQ. This CDR3 contains 15 residues. With 5 bases clipped from V and 7 bases from J, the junction kept 12 bases outside the gene matches.

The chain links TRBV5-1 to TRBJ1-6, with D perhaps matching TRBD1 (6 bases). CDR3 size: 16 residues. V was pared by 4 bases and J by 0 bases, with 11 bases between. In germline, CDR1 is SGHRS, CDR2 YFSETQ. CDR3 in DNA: TGCGCCAGCAGCCCCGGACAGAACTCCTATAATTCACCCCTCCACTTT. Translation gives CASSPGQNSYNSPLHF.